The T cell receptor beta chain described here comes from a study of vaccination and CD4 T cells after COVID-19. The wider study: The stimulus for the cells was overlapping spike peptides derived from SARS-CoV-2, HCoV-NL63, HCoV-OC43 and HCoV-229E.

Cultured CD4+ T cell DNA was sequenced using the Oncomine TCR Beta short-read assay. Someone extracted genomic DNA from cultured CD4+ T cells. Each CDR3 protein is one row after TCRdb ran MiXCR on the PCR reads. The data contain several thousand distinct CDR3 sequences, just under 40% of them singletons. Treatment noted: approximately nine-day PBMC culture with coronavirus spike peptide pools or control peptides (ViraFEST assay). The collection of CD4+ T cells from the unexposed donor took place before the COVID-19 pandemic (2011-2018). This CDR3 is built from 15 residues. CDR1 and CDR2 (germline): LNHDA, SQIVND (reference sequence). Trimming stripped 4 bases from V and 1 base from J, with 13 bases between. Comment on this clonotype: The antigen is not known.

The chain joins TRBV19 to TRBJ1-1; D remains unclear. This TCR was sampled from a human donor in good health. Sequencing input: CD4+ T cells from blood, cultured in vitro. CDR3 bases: TGTGCCAGTAGTACTCGTGGCAGCCGGAACACTGAAGCTTTCTTT. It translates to CASSTRGSRNTEAFF.